This T cell receptor (beta chain) is from a study of CD8 T cells in ankylosing spondylitis. Study findings and constraints: As for the disease-linked clones, they showed a CD8+ phenotype and occurred at relatively low frequencies in peripheral blood. Before this, some motif variants had been reported in reactive arthritis synovial fluid and blood. The authors reported significant enrichment of disease-linked clones in matched ankylosing spondylitis synovial fluid. Apparently characteristic of ankylosing spondylitis blood was a TCR beta motif (roughly eight highly homologous variants).

There are 15 residues in the CDR3. Germline V gene sequence: CDR1 SQVTM, CDR2 ANQGSEA. Researchers built TCR beta libraries using quantitative 5'-RACE with molecular barcodes. TCRdb ran MiXCR on the 5' RACE reads and lists one entry per CDR3 protein. Here the sample spans approximately 550,000 distinct CDR3 sequences, roughly 13% being singletons. This clonotype was recorded a few times. Its antigen remains unidentified. This receptor was obtained from a male donor with ankylosing spondylitis. Sample: blood, either unsorted or a sorted T cell fraction (not recorded which). The rearrangement joins TRBV29-1 to TRBJ2-5, with a tentative D call TRBD2 (6 bases). In DNA form, the CDR3 reads TGCAGTTCCGAGGAAACGGGAGTTTCTCAAGAGACCCAGTACTTC. This translates into CSSEETGVSQETQYF.